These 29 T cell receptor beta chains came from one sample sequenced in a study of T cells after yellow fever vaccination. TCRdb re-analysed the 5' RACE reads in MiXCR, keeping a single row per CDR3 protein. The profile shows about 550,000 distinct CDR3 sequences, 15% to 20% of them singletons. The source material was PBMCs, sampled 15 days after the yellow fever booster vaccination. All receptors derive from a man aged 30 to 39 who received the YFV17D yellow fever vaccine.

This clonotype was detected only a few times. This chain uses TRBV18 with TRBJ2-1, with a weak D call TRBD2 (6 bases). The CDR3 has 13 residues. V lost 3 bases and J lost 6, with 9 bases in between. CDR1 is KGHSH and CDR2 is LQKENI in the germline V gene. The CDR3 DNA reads TGTGCCAGCTCACCCGGGACTGTCAATGAGCAGTTCTTC. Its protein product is CASSPGTVNEQFF.

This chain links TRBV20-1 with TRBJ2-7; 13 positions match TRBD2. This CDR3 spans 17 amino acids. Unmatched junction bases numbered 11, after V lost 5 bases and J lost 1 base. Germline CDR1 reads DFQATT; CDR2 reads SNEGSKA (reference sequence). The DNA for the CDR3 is TGCAGTGCTGCCCAGACTAGCGGGAGGACTCTTTCCTACGAGCAGTACTTC. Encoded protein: CSAAQTSGRTLSYEQYF.

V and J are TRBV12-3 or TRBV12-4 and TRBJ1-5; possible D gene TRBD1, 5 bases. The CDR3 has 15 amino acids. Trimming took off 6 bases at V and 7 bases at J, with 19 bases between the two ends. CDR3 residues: CASSRSQGRLQPQHF. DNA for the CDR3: TGTGCCAGCAGCCGTTCTCAGGGTCGGTTACAGCCCCAGCATTTT.

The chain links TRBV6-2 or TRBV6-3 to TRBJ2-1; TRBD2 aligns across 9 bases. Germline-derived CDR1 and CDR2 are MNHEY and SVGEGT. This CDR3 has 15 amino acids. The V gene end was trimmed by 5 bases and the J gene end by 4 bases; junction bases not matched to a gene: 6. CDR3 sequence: CASSRPSGMYNEQFF. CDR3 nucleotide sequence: TGTGCCAGCAGTCGACCTAGCGGGATGTACAATGAGCAGTTCTTC.

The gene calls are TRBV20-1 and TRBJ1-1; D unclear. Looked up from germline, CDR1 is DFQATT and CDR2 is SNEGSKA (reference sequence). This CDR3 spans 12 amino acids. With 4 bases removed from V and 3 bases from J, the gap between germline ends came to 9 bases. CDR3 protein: CSANVAYTEAFF. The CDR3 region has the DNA TGCAGTGCTAACGTTGCGTACACTGAAGCTTTCTTT.

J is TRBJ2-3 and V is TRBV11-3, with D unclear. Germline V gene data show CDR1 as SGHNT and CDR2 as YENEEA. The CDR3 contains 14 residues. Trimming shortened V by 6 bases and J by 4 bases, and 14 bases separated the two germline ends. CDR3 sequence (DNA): TGTGCCAGCAGTTCCTCAAGGAAAGCAGATACGCAGTATTTT. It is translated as CASSSSRKADTQYF.

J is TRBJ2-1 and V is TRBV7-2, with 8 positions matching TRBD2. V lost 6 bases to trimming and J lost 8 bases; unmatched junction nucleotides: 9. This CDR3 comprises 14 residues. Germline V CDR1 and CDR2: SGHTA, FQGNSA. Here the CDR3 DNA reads TGTGCCAGCAGTCGGGAGGGAGCTAGTTATGAGCAGTTCTTC. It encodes CASSREGASYEQFF.

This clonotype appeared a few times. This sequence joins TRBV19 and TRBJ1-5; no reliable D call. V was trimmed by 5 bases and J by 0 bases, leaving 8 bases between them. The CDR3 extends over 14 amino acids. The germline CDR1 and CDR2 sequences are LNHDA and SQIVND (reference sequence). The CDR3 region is CASSRTYSNQPQHF. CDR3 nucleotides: TGTGCCAGTAGTCGTACGTATAGCAATCAGCCCCAGCATTTT.

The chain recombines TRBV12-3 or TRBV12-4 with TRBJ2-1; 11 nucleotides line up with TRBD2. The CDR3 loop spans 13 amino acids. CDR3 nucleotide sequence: TGTTCGGGGACTAGCGGAAAGAACAATGAGCAGTTCTTC. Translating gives CSGTSGKNNEQFF.

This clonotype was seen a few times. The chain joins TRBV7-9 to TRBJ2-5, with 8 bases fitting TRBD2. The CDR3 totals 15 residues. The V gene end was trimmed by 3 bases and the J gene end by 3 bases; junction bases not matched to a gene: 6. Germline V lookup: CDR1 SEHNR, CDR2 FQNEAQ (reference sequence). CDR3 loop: CASSLGLLAEETQYF. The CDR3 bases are TGTGCCAGCAGCTTGGGACTACTAGCGGAAGAGACCCAGTACTTC.

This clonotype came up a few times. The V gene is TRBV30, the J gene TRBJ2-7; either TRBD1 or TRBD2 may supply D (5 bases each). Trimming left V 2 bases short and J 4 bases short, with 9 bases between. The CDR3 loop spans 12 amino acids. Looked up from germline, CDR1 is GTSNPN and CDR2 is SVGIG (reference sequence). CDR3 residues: CAWSIGEYEQYF. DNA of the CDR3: TGTGCCTGGAGTATAGGGGAGTACGAGCAGTACTTC.

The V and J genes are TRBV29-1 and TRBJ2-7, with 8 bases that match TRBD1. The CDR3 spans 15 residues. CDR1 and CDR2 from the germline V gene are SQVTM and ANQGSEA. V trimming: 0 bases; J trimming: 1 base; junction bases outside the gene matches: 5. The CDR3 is CSVEEGQDKSYEQYF. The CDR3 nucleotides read TGCAGCGTTGAAGAGGGACAGGACAAATCCTACGAGCAGTACTTC.

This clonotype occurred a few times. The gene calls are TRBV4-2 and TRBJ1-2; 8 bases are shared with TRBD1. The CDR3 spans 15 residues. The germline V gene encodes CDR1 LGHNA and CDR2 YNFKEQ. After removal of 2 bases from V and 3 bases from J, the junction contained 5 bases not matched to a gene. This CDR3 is CASSQSQGADYGYTF. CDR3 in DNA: TGTGCCAGCAGCCAATCGCAGGGGGCAGACTATGGCTACACCTTC.

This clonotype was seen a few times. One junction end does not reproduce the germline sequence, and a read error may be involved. The CDR3 DNA is TGTGCTAGCATCAAGGATGCCCAAGAGACCCAGTACTTC. Translation: CASIKDAQETQYF. The chain joins TRBV7-7 to TRBJ2-5, with no clear D. This CDR3 region has 13 residues. Germline CDR1 reads SSHAT; CDR2 reads FNYEAQ (reference sequence).

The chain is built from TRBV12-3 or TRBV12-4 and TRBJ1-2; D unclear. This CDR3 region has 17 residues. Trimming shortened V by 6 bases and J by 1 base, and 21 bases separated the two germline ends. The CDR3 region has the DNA TGTGCCAGCAGCCCTCAGCTTCCTACGGTCCTTAACTATGGCTACACCTTC. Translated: CASSPQLPTVLNYGYTF.

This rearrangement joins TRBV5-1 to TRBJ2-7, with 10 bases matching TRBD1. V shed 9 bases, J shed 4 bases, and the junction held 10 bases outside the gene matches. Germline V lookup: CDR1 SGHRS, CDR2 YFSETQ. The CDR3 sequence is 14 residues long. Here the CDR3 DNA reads TGCGCCACCGGGGAGACAGGGGGCACATACGAGCAGTACTTC. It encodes CATGETGGTYEQYF.

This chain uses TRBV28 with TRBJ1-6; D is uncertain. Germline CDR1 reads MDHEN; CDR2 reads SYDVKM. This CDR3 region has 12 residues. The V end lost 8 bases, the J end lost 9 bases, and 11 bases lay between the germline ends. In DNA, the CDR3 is TGTGCCAGCGGAGGCACCCTTTCACCCCTCCACTTT. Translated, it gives CASGGTLSPLHF.

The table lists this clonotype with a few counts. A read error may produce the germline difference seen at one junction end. CDR3 in DNA: TGTGCCAGCAGCGCCCGGGACTTTGGCTCCCACGAGCAGTACTTC. Protein product: CASSARDFGSHEQYF. V and J are TRBV6-2 or TRBV6-3 and TRBJ2-7, with D possibly being TRBD2 (6 bases). CDR1 MNHEY and CDR2 SVGEGT come from the germline V gene. The CDR3 is 15 residues long.

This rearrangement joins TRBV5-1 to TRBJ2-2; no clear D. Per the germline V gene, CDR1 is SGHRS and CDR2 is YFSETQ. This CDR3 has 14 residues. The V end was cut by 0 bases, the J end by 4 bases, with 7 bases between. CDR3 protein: CASSLDPTTGELFF. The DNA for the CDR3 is TGCGCCAGCAGCTTGGATCCCACCACCGGGGAGCTGTTTTTT.

In DNA, the CDR3 is TGTGCCATCAGTGAGTCAGGGACGGGATCACCCCTCCACTTT. It encodes CAISESGTGSPLHF. The chain employs TRBV10-3 and TRBJ1-6; D possibly corresponds to TRBD1 (5 bases). V lost 0 bases to trimming and J lost 10 bases, with 10 bases between them. The germline V gene encodes CDR1 ENHRY and CDR2 SYGVKD. The CDR3 has 14 residues.

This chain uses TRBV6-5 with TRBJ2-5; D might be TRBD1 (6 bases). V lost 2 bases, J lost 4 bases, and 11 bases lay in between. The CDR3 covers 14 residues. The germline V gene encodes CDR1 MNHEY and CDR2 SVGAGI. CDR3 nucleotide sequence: TGTGCCAGCAGTTACGGGCAGGGGTTAGAGACCCAGTACTTC. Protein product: CASSYGQGLETQYF.

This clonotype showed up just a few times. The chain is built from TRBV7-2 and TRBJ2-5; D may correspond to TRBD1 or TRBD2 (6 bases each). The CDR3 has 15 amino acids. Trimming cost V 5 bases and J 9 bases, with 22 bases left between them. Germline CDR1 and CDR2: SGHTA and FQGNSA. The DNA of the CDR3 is TGTGCCAGCAGCATACTTAGTGGGGGCCCGGGGGCCCAGTACTTC. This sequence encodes CASSILSGGPGAQYF.

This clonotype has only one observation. The CDR3 nucleotides read TGTGCCACGAGGACGGATGAGGGTTCACCCCTCCACTTT. Translation gives CATRTDEGSPLHF. The rearrangement joins TRBV19 to TRBJ1-6; D remains ambiguous. Germline lookup yields CDR1 LNHDA and CDR2 SQIVND (reference sequence). The V and J ends lost 10 bases and 9 bases respectively, with 16 bases between them. The length of the CDR3 is 13 residues.

The CDR3: CASSSTPTRAEAFF. CDR3 DNA sequence: TGTGCCAGCAGTTCGACACCAACTAGGGCTGAAGCTTTCTTT. The chain is built from TRBV6-5 and TRBJ1-1, with D uncertain. V dropped 4 bases and J dropped 6 bases, with 15 bases sitting between them. The germline V gene encodes CDR1 MNHEY and CDR2 SVGAGI. This CDR3 contains 14 residues.

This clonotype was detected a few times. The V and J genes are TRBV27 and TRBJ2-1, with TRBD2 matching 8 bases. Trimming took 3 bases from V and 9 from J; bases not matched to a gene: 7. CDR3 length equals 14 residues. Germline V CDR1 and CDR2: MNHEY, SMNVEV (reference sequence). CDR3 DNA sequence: TGTGCCAGCAGTTTGACGGGAGGGCTAAGTGAGCAGTTCTTC. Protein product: CASSLTGGLSEQFF.

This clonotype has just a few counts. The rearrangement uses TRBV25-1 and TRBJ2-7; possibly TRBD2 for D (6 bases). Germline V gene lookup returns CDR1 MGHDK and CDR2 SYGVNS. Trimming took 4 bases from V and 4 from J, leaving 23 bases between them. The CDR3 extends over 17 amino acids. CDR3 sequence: CASSGSRESLRGYEQYF. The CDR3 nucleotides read TGTGCCAGCAGTGGTTCGCGGGAATCTCTGAGAGGATACGAGCAGTACTTC.

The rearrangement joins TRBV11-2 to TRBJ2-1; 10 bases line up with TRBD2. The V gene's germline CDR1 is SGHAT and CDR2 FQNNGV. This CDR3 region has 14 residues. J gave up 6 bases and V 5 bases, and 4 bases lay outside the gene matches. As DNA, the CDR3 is TGTGCCAGCAGCCTAGCGGGAGCGTCCAATGAGCAGTTCTTC. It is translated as CASSLAGASNEQFF.

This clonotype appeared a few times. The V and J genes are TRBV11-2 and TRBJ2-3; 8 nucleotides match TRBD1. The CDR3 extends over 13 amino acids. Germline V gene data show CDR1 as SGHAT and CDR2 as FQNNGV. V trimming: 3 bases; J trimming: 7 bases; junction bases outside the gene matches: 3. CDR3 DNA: TGTGCCAGCAGCTTCAGGGACAGGCATACGCAGTATTTT. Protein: CASSFRDRHTQYF.

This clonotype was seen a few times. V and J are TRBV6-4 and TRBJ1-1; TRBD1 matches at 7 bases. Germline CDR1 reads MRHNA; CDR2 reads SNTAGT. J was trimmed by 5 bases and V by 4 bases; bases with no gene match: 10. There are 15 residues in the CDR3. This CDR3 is CASSGRDRVSTEAFF. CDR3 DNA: TGTGCCAGCAGTGGCCGTGACAGGGTTTCGACTGAAGCTTTCTTT.